This TCR beta chain emerged from a study of blood T cells in healthy people across ages (dated by TCRdb to the mid-2010s). Broadly, across the study: In model experiments, template switching captured roughly one uniquely barcoded TCR beta cDNA molecule for every two T cells. Using deep sequencing normalized with unique cDNA molecular identifiers, the study measured how TCR beta repertoire diversity changes with age. The donors were divided into four age groups: young (average around 16 years), middle-aged (roughly 42), aged (around 67) and long-lived (around 80). To avoid experimental bias, donors of different ages were spread randomly across the sequencing lanes. For two donors (one aged 18 to 29 and one aged 80 or older), the study analyzed two additional independent replicas of 1 million unique cDNA reads from the same blood draw.

Paper-wide results and their limitations: A strong correlation was found between observed TCR beta diversity and the percentage of naive T cells measured by flow cytometry. Observed TCR beta diversity per million T cells fell roughly linearly with age, and a significant reduction was already apparent by age around 36. Estimates of total diversity based on one million sequenced T cells were regarded as lower bounds and as underestimates. Conclusive comparison of naive and antigen-experienced compartments was prevented by the profiling of bulk unsorted PBMCs. The long-lived group showed more naive CD4+ T cells, fewer expanded clones and increased TCR diversity than the aged group, suggesting age selection. The CMV infection status of donors was not known, potentially confounding age-related changes in expanded clonotypes.

CDR1 and CDR2 are drawn from the germline V gene: MDHEN, SYDVKM. Trimming takes 3 bases from V and 0 bases from J, and the germline ends sit 9 bases apart. The CDR3 runs 15 amino acids, cysteine and phenylalanine included. Left in the record is the CDR3 DNA by itself, 45 bases read in frame from the first base. Donors were 30 to 45 systemically healthy Caucasian individuals from Russia aged roughly 6 to 95 years. Approximately 9.3 milliliters of peripheral blood were drawn from each donor into EDTA-treated Vacutainer tubes. PBMCs were isolated by Ficoll-Paque density-gradient centrifugation, with at least 6 million obtained per sample. Total RNA was extracted from PBMCs with Trizol reagent, with at least 5 micrograms obtained per sample. For every donor, an aliquot of PBMCs went through flow cytometry to measure the percentages of naive CD45RAhigh/CD27high T cells. Library prep was done by 5' RACE. Data came from an Illumina HiSeq 2500. A second PCR of roughly 6 to 11 cycles was run with a J-beta primer mix and a sample-barcoded 5' primer. A template-switch 5' adaptor carrying 12 random nucleotides introduced a unique molecular identifier onto each TCR beta cDNA molecule. Each sample yielded at least 2.5 million CDR3-containing paired-end reads. The Mint cDNA synthesis kit, primed by a TRBC-specific oligonucleotide, was used to synthesize first-strand cDNA from all RNA. Following uracil-DNA glycosylase treatment, all cDNA underwent a first 18-cycle PCR with the universal primers M1SS and BC2_uni_R. In the original analysis: Each sample was normalized by randomly selecting 1 million high-quality reads, each carrying a distinct molecular identifier. Reads sharing molecular identifiers were discarded rather than binned into consensus sequences. MiTCR, run with a Q25 quality threshold and the strictest error-elimination algorithm, handled CDR3 identification, clonotype clustering and error correction. Lower-bound total TCR beta diversity was estimated with a nonparametric unseen species model using Euler transformation. TCRdb reprocessing: public reads trimmed at Q25 with fastp, clones called with MiXCR, in-frame beta chains kept. For every CDR3 protein sequence, its rows merge into one entry that carries the most common genes and DNA. What appears here as the V and J calls and clone size reflects TCRdb's work, not the paper's. This sample has approximately 1.5 million distinct CDR3 sequences in its table, and almost 35% of those were observed once. The leading ten clones occupy approximately 11% of the sample.

Remarks on this clonotype: Its antigen remains undetermined. Per-base quality was not reported, and no clone a single base away is much larger than it.

The sample consisted of blood. Recombination linked TRBV28 to TRBJ1-3; a confident D gene designation cannot be given. This TCR was recovered from a woman aged 25 to 39 in good health. CDR3 region: CASSFEGTSGNTIYF. The nucleotide sequence reads TGTGCCAGCAGTTTCGAGGGTACCTCTGGAAACACCATATATTTT.